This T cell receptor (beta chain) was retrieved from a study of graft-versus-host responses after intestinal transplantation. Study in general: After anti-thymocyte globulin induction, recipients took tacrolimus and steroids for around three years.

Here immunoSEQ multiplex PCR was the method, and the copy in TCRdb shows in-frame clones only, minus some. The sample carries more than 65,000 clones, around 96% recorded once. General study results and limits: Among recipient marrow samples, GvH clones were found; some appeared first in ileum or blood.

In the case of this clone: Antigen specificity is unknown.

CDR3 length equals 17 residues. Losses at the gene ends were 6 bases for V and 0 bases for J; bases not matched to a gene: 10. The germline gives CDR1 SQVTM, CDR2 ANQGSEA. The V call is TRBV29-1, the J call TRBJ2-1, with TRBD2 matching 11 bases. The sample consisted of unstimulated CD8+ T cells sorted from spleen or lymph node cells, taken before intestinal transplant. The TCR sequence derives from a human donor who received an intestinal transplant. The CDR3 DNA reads TGCAGCGTCCTGGGACTAGCGGTTCCCAGCTCCTACAATGAGCAGTTCTTC. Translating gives CSVLGLAVPSSYNEQFF.